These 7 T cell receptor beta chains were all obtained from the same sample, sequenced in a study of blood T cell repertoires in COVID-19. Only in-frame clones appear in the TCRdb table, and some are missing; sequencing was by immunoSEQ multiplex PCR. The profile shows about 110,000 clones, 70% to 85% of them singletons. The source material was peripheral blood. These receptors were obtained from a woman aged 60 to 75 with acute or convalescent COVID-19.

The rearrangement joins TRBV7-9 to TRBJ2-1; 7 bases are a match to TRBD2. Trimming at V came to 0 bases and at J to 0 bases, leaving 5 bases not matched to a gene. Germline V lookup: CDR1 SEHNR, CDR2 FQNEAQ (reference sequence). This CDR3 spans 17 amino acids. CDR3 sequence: CASSLAPGRSSYNEQFF. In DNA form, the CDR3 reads TGTGCCAGCAGCTTAGCCCCCGGGAGGAGCTCCTACAATGAGCAGTTCTTC.

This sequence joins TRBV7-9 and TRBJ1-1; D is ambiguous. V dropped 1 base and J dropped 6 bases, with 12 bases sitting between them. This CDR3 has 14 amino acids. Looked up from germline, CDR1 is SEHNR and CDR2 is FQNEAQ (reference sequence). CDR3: CASSLVLERSEAFF. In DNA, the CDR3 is TGTGCCAGCAGCTTAGTTCTGGAGAGGTCTGAAGCTTTCTTT. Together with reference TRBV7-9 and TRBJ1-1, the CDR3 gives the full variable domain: DTGVSQNPRHKITKRGQNVTFRCDPISEHNRLYWYRQTLGQGPEFLTYFQNEAQLEKSRLLSDRFSAERPKGSFSTLEIQRTEQGDSAMYLCASSLVLERSEAFFGQGTRLTVV.

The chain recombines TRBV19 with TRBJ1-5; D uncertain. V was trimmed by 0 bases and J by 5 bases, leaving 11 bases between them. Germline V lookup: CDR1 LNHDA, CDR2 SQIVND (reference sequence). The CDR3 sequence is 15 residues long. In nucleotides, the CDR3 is TGTGCCAGTAGTATAGATCGGAGGGCCCATCAGCCCCAGCATTTT. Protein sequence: CASSIDRRAHQPQHF.

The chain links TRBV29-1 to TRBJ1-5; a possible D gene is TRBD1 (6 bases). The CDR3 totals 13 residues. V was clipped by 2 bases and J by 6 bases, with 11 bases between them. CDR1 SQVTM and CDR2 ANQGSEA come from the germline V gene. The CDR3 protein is CSVEPIQGQPQHF. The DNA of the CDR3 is TGCAGCGTTGAACCAATACAGGGTCAGCCCCAGCATTTT.

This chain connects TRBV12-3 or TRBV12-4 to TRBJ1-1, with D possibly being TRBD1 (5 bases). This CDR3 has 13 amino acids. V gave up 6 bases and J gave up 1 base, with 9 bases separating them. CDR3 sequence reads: CASRRGGNTEAFF. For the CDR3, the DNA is TGTGCCAGCAGACGGGGGGGGAACACTGAAGCTTTCTTT.

CDR3 in amino acids: CASSTTRDSYNSPLHF. The CDR3, as DNA: TGCGCCAGCAGCACCACCCGGGACAGCTATAATTCACCCCTCCACTTT. The J gene is TRBJ1-6, the V gene TRBV5-1; 7 nucleotides match TRBD1. Germline V lookup: CDR1 SGHRS, CDR2 YFSETQ. The CDR3 has 16 residues. J lost 3 bases, V lost 4 bases, and 7 bases had no gene match.

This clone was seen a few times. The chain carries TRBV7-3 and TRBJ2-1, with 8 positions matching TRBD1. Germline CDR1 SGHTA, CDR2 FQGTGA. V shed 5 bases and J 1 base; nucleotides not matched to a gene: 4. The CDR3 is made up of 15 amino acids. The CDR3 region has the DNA TGTGCCAGCAGCGATCGGGACAGGTCCTACAATGAGCAGTTCTTC. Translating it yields CASSDRDRSYNEQFF.